This entry lists 26 T cell receptor beta chains sequenced from one sample in a study of shared clonotypes between healthy human individuals. TCRdb's table, derived via immunoSEQ multiplex PCR, lists solely in-frame clones and lacks some. Of about 110,000 clones in the sample, roughly 70% are singletons; the top ten hold approximately 23%. The sample comprised memory CD8+ T cells sorted from blood. The sample's subset: CD45RO+ cells pooled with CCR7-negative TemRA cells. Source of these receptors: a woman younger than 45 in good health.

This clone was detected only a few times. This chain links TRBV6-9 with TRBJ2-4; D assignment may be TRBD1 or TRBD2 (5 bases each). From germline, CDR1 is MNHGY and CDR2 SVAAGI. V shed 0 bases and J shed 0 bases, with 9 bases lying between them. The CDR3 runs 16 residues. CDR3 protein: CASSYSGTLAKNIQYF. The CDR3, as DNA: TGTGCCAGCAGTTATTCCGGGACGCTAGCCAAAAACATTCAGTACTTC.

The V call is TRBV28, the J call TRBJ2-7, with D perhaps matching TRBD1 (6 bases). The germline V and J ends were trimmed by 2 bases and 6 bases, with 17 bases remaining between them. This CDR3 is 15 amino acids long. Germline V lookup: CDR1 MDHEN, CDR2 SYDVKM. CDR3 in amino acids: CASSLRTASGAEQYF. CDR3 sequence (DNA): TGTGCCAGCAGTTTAAGGACAGCCTCAGGGGCCGAGCAGTACTTC.

CDR3 loop: CSVRDRNTEAFF. The CDR3 region has the DNA TGCAGCGTCCGGGATCGGAACACTGAAGCTTTCTTT. The rearrangement uses TRBV29-1 and TRBJ1-1; D is uncertain. Trimming took off 6 bases at V and 1 base at J, with 9 bases between the two ends. This CDR3 comprises 12 residues. Germline V gives CDR1 SQVTM, CDR2 ANQGSEA.

The gene calls are TRBV5-4 and TRBJ2-5, with unresolved D. Germline assignment: CDR1 SGHNT and CDR2 YYREEE (reference sequence). The CDR3 is 14 residues long. V was shortened by 3 bases and J by 1 base, with 10 bases between the two germline ends. The CDR3: CASSSSLFQETQYF. The CDR3 DNA reads TGTGCCAGCAGCTCCTCCCTTTTCCAAGAGACCCAGTACTTC.

This clone was found a few times. V gene TRBV6-6 combines with J gene TRBJ2-3; perhaps D is TRBD1 or TRBD2 (5 bases each). This CDR3 contains 15 residues. Trimming shortened V by 6 bases and J by 0 bases, and 13 bases separated the two germline ends. Germline values: CDR1 MNHNY, CDR2 SVGAGI (reference sequence). CDR3 DNA: TGTGCCAGCAGCTTACAGGACTCTAGCACAGATACGCAGTATTTT. The encoded protein is CASSLQDSSTDTQYF.

CDR3 DNA: TGTGCCAGCAGCTTATCCGAGACCGGGGAGCTGTTTTTT. It specifies CASSLSETGELFF. V is TRBV7-8 and J is TRBJ2-2; D unresolved. Germline CDR1 SGHVS, CDR2 FQNEAQ. V lost 2 bases, J lost 5 bases, and 6 bases lay in between. The CDR3 runs to 13 residues.

There are a few counts of this clone. V and J are TRBV5-4 and TRBJ2-2; TRBD2 aligns across 9 bases. Germline V gene lookup returns CDR1 SGHNT and CDR2 YYREEE (reference sequence). V dropped 4 bases and J dropped 2; count of bases not matched to a gene: 3. This CDR3 has 15 amino acids. In nucleotides, the CDR3 is TGTGCCAGCAGCATGACTAGCGGAAACACCGGGGAGCTGTTTTTT. Protein: CASSMTSGNTGELFF. The variable domain in full, with the rest retrieved from reference TRBV5-4 and TRBJ2-2, is ETGVTQSPTHLIKTRGQQVTLRCSSQSGHNTVSWYQQALGQGPQFIFQYYREEENGRGNFPPRFSGLQFPNYSSELNVNALELDDSALYLCASSMTSGNTGELFFGEGSRLTVL.

CDR3 loop: CASSPNRTGHYEQYF. The CDR3 coding sequence is TGCGCCAGCAGTCCAAACAGGACCGGGCACTACGAGCAGTACTTC. V gene TRBV23-1 combines with J gene TRBJ2-5; D perhaps matches TRBD1 (5 bases). The DNA end is a closer match to TRBJ2-7, so the J assignment may be wrong. TRBV23-1 is annotated as an ORF whose role is uncertain. This CDR3 has 15 residues.

The chain is built from TRBV27 and TRBJ2-7, with TRBD2 matching 13 bases. The length of the CDR3 is 16 residues. V dropped 6 bases and J dropped 4; count of bases not matched to a gene: 9. Germline CDR1 and CDR2: MNHEY and SMNVEV (reference sequence). The CDR3 here is CASSWGVTSGRYEQYF. CDR3 coding DNA: TGTGCCAGCAGCTGGGGGGTGACTAGCGGGAGGTACGAGCAGTACTTC.

V gene TRBV10-3 combines with J gene TRBJ1-2; D possibly corresponds to TRBD1 (5 bases). The CDR3 sequence is 14 residues long. CDR1 ENHRY and CDR2 SYGVKD come from the germline V gene. Trimming removed 1 base at V and 3 bases at J, with 9 bases between. CDR3 region: CAISEFAGHYGYTF. CDR3 DNA sequence: TGTGCCATCAGTGAGTTTGCAGGGCACTATGGCTACACCTTC.

The chain combines TRBV29-1 with TRBJ2-7, with TRBD2 matching 9 bases. Per the germline V gene, CDR1 is SQVTM and CDR2 is ANQGSEA. Losses at the gene ends were 0 bases for V and 2 bases for J; bases not matched to a gene: 8. The CDR3 loop spans 16 amino acids. As DNA, the CDR3 is TGCAGCGTTGAAGATGGTGCGACTAGCGGCGCCTACGAGCAGTACTTC. Encoded protein: CSVEDGATSGAYEQYF.

This clone was detected only a few times. V is TRBV19 and J is TRBJ2-2, with TRBD2 matching 11 bases. This CDR3 has 15 amino acids. Germline V gives CDR1 LNHDA, CDR2 SQIVND (reference sequence). The CDR3 bases are TGTGCATCTTCTAGCGGGAGGTTGAGGGGCGGGGAGCTGTTTTTT. Amino acid sequence: CASSSGRLRGGELFF.

The rearrangement uses TRBV4-1 and TRBJ2-3; possible D gene TRBD2, 6 bases. The CDR3 totals 15 residues. The germline gives CDR1 MGHRA, CDR2 YSYEKL. V was trimmed by 4 bases and J by 3 bases, leaving 14 bases between them. The CDR3 reads CASSRMPGATDTQYF. The CDR3 DNA reads as TGCGCCAGCAGCCGCATGCCGGGAGCGACAGATACGCAGTATTTT.

The chain recombines TRBV28 with TRBJ2-7, with 12 bases matching TRBD2. The junction had 9 bases not matched to a gene; V was cut back by 4 bases and J by 5 bases. CDR1 is MDHEN and CDR2 is SYDVKM in the germline V gene. This CDR3 spans 16 amino acids. In DNA form, the CDR3 reads TGTGCCAGCAGTTCCCGGACTAGCGGGGACGGTAACGAGCAGTACTTC. Translating gives CASSSRTSGDGNEQYF.

The chain employs TRBV28 and TRBJ1-3; possibly TRBD1 for D (5 bases). V shed 1 base and J shed 7 bases, with 8 bases lying between them. Germline-derived CDR1 and CDR2 are MDHEN and SYDVKM. CDR3 length: 13 residues. The CDR3 nucleotides read TGTGCCAGCAGTTTATCTTGGGGGAACACCATATATTTT. Protein sequence: CASSLSWGNTIYF.

The chain employs TRBV19 and TRBJ2-2; 11 nucleotides line up with TRBD2. Germline CDR1 is LNHDA and CDR2 is SQIVND (reference sequence). J lost 5 bases, V lost 0 bases, and 8 bases had no gene match. The CDR3 has 18 amino acids. Here the CDR3 reads CASSIDLVLAGETGELFF. The CDR3 coding sequence is TGTGCCAGTAGTATAGATCTGGTACTAGCGGGAGAGACCGGGGAGCTGTTTTTT. The full variable domain, completed using reference TRBV19 and TRBJ2-2, is DGGITQSPKYLFRKEGQNVTLSCEQNLNHDAMYWYRQDPGQGLRLIYYSQIVNDFQKGDIAEGYSVSREKKESFPLTVTSAQKNPTAFYLCASSIDLVLAGETGELFFGEGSRLTVL.

This clone showed up just a few times. This chain uses TRBV6-5 with TRBJ1-5; maybe TRBD1 (5 bases). The CDR3 consists of 13 residues. Trimming removed 4 bases from V and 5 bases from J, with 9 bases in between. Looked up from germline, CDR1 is MNHEY and CDR2 is SVGAGI. The CDR3 reads CASSLTAYQPQHF. CDR3 nucleotide sequence: TGTGCCAGCAGTTTGACAGCCTATCAGCCCCAGCATTTT.

V gene TRBV28 combines with J gene TRBJ2-6; no firm D call. CDR3 size: 15 residues. Germline CDR1 and CDR2: MDHEN and SYDVKM. V was shortened by 4 bases and J by 1 base, with 8 bases between the two germline ends. CDR3: CASSYEISGANVLTF. The CDR3 DNA follows: TGTGCCAGCAGTTATGAGATATCTGGGGCCAACGTCCTGACTTTC.

This chain uses TRBV6-5 with TRBJ1-5; D remains ambiguous. Germline V gene lookup returns CDR1 MNHEY and CDR2 SVGAGI. V lost 6 bases to trimming and J lost 6 bases, with 18 bases between them. The CDR3 is 15 amino acids. The CDR3, as DNA: TGTGCCAGCAGCCTAAGGAGGGCCGGCCGTCAGCCCCAGCATTTT. Translating gives CASSLRRAGRQPQHF.

The V gene is TRBV13, the J gene TRBJ2-7; 11 nucleotides agree with TRBD1. Germline trimming cut 5 bases from V and 2 bases from J; bases unmatched to any gene: 2. The V gene's germline CDR1 is PRHDT and CDR2 FYEKMQ (reference sequence). The CDR3 runs 14 residues. CDR3: CASSQGQGAYEQYF. DNA for the CDR3: TGTGCCAGCAGCCAGGGACAGGGGGCCTACGAGCAGTACTTC.

The chain is built from TRBV4-2 and TRBJ2-6; D is uncertain. CDR1 LGHNA and CDR2 YNFKEQ come from the germline V gene. CDR3 length: 18 amino acids. V gave up 5 bases and J gave up 5 bases, with 22 bases separating them. CDR3 loop: CASSKVIKGKSRANVLTF. In nucleotides, the CDR3 is TGTGCCAGCAGCAAAGTCATCAAAGGTAAAAGTCGGGCCAACGTCCTGACTTTC.

The chain employs TRBV28 and TRBJ2-7, with TRBD1 identical over 7 bases. V lost 4 bases to trimming and J lost 6 bases; unmatched junction nucleotides: 15. Germline V gene data show CDR1 as MDHEN and CDR2 as SYDVKM. The CDR3 covers 16 residues. CDR3: CASSWVLAGTDSEQYF. Written as DNA, the CDR3 is TGTGCCAGCAGTTGGGTTTTGGCCGGGACAGATTCCGAGCAGTACTTC.

This clone was observed a few times. The rearrangement joins TRBV5-4 to TRBJ2-7, with 7 bases matching TRBD2. Germline V gene lookup returns CDR1 SGHNT and CDR2 YYREEE (reference sequence). After removal of 4 bases from V and 2 bases from J, the junction contained 12 bases not matched to a gene. The CDR3 has 16 amino acids. CDR3 loop: CASSQEGAGDPYEQYF. CDR3 sequence (DNA): TGTGCCAGCAGCCAAGAAGGGGCGGGAGATCCCTACGAGCAGTACTTC.

This clone occurred a few times. The chain recombines TRBV19 with TRBJ2-7, with D perhaps assigned TRBD1 or TRBD2 (5 bases each). CDR3 size: 12 residues. CDR1 is LNHDA and CDR2 is SQIVND in the germline V gene (reference sequence). V lost 9 bases and J lost 1, with 10 bases in between. The CDR3 nucleotides read TGTGCCAGCGGGACGGTTTCCTACGAGCAGTACTTC. It is translated as CASGTVSYEQYF.

The chain carries TRBV4-1 and TRBJ2-1; D may be TRBD2 (5 bases). V was pared by 0 bases and J by 1 base, with 13 bases between. Looked up from germline, CDR1 is MGHRA and CDR2 is YSYEKL. CDR3 length: 17 residues. CDR3 sequence (DNA): TGCGCCAGCAGCCAAGATAGAGGAGCGGAGTCCTACAATGAGCAGTTCTTC. Amino acid sequence: CASSQDRGAESYNEQFF.

This clone has a handful of counts. The genes are TRBV30 and TRBJ1-1, with D uncertain. Germline CDR1 reads GTSNPN; CDR2 reads SVGIG (reference sequence). The V and J ends lost 3 bases and 0 bases respectively, with 8 bases between them. This CDR3 is 13 amino acids long. In DNA, the CDR3 is TGTGCCTGGAGCGCTTTAGTGAACACTGAAGCTTTCTTT. Translation: CAWSALVNTEAFF.